The T cell receptor beta chain described here comes from a study of blood T cell repertoires in COVID-19. Study in general: Sites across the United States, Italy and Spain contributed samples from acute and convalescent COVID-19. The cDNA or gDNA used as material had been derived from T cells, B-cell-depleted T cells, or PBMCs.

Per the germline V gene, CDR1 is SGHKS and CDR2 is YYEKEE (reference sequence). V lost 1 base and J lost 7; bases outside the gene matches: 11. CDR3 length: 17 residues. Per the original methods: Amplified reference gene primers provided the basis for estimating nucleated cell counts. Measured with immunoSEQ multiplex PCR; TCRdb has only the in-frame clones, and not every one. V and J calls and clone size come straight from that table; D and trimming were deduced from the DNA. Of about 190,000 clones in the sample, about 83% were seen once. The source is a man in his forties or fifties with active or convalescent COVID-19. V gene TRBV5-5 combines with J gene TRBJ1-5, with 10 positions matching TRBD1. Source material: peripheral blood. CDR3 DNA: TGTGCCAGCAGCTTGTACGAGGGACAGGGGTCGAGGCAGCCCCAGCATTTT. Residues: CASSLYEGQGSRQPQHF.